The clone carrying this T cell receptor beta chain was seen only once. Its antigen is unidentified. This entry comes from a study of Ad26.COV2.S vaccination and SARS-CoV-2 variants. Study-wide background: Trial arm assignment for the donor was COV1001 Ad26.COV2.S.

Findings and limits, study-wide: After vaccination, substantial breadth of spike-specific CD8+ and CD4+ responses was reported. Comparable non-spike TCR breadth was observed in vaccine and placebo recipients.

Stated treatment: 19 received Ad26.COV2.S at low or high dose, single or two shots; roughly five received placebo; per-sample allocation not given. Sampling happened 63 days after the first vaccine or placebo injection. The vaccine delivered Wuhan-strain SARS-CoV-2 spike through an Ad26 vector. The assay was immunoSEQ multiplex PCR, and TCRdb's table has in-frame clones only and misses some. The sample contains around 300,000 clones, approximately 86% of which appear only once. The clonotype originates from a person aged 18-65 years who received the Ad26.COV2.S COVID-19 vaccine or a placebo. The sample in question was peripheral blood, obtained in a trial of Ad26.COV2.S vaccine versus placebo.

CDR3 loop: CASSGDVIGETQYF. CDR3 nucleotide sequence: TGTGCCAGCAGCGGGGATGTTATCGGAGAGACCCAGTACTTC. The chain couples TRBV11-2 to TRBJ2-5; D call uncertain. The CDR3 sequence is 14 residues long. Looked up from germline, CDR1 is SGHAT and CDR2 is FQNNGV. Trimming took off 5 bases at V and 4 bases at J, with 14 bases between the two ends. Together with reference TRBV11-2 and TRBJ2-5, the CDR3 gives the full variable domain: EAGVAQSPRYKIIEKRQSVAFWCNPISGHATLYWYQQILGQGPKLLIQFQNNGVVDDSQLPKDRFSAERLKGVDSTLKIQPAKLEDSAVYLCASSGDVIGETQYFGPGTRLLVL.